The next 27 T cell receptor beta chains were all read from a single sample in a study of cytomegalovirus exposure and HLA in healthy donors. PCR used 60 Vbeta primers and 13 Jbeta primers. Sequencing used immunoSEQ multiplex PCR; TCRdb keeps in-frame clones, though not all of them. This sample has about 160,000 clones, with 75% found just once. Source material: PBMCs. These receptor sequences come from a male donor in good health and CMV-seronegative.

This clone was seen at least ten times. This chain uses TRBV27 with TRBJ1-1; 8 bases are shared with TRBD1. This CDR3 spans 14 amino acids. V shed 6 bases, J shed 4 bases, and the junction held 7 bases outside the gene matches. Germline CDR1 is MNHEY and CDR2 is SMNVEV (reference sequence). The CDR3 DNA is TGTGCCAGCAGCGGTAACAGGGGGGGCACTGAAGCTTTCTTT. Its protein product is CASSGNRGGTEAFF.

The CDR3 loop is CASSYSIVGANTEAFF. DNA for the CDR3: TGTGCCAGCAGTTACTCGATAGTAGGGGCGAACACTGAAGCTTTCTTT. The rearrangement joins TRBV6-5 to TRBJ1-1; possible D gene TRBD1, 5 bases. Trimming removed 0 bases from V and 1 base from J, with 12 bases in between. This CDR3 is 16 amino acids long. From germline, CDR1 is MNHEY and CDR2 SVGAGI.

This chain joins TRBV6-6 and TRBJ1-1, with a possible D match to TRBD1 (6 bases). The CDR3 has 13 amino acids. Germline lookup yields CDR1 MNHNY and CDR2 SVGAGI (reference sequence). V shed 6 bases and J shed 7 bases, with 15 bases lying between them. The CDR3 nucleotides are TGTGCCAGCAGCCTATATCAGGGGAGTGAAGCTTTCTTT. Translation gives CASSLYQGSEAFF.

This sequence joins TRBV11-2 and TRBJ2-2; D call uncertain. In germline, CDR1 is SGHAT, CDR2 FQNNGV. Trimming removed 3 bases from V and 7 bases from J, with 9 bases in between. The CDR3 extends over 13 amino acids. The CDR3 DNA sequence: TGTGCCAGCAGCTTCGATCGAGGCGGGGAGCTGTTTTTT. Translated, it gives CASSFDRGGELFF.

The DNA for the CDR3 is TGTGCCAGCAGCTTGGTGGGACAGGGGTGGGACACTGAAGCTTTCTTT. It encodes CASSLVGQGWDTEAFF. The chain uses TRBV5-6 and TRBJ1-1, with 10 nucleotides matching TRBD1. Germline CDR1 is SGHDT and CDR2 is YYEEEE. V shed 0 bases, J shed 3 bases, and the junction held 5 bases outside the gene matches. The CDR3 covers 16 residues.

This clone showed up just a few times. The V and J genes are TRBV7-3 and TRBJ1-6; D not certain. Germline-derived CDR1 and CDR2 are SGHTA and FQGTGA. The V and J ends lost 4 bases and 7 bases respectively, with 5 bases between them. This CDR3 comprises 12 residues. CDR3 amino acids: CASSSGNSPLHF. The CDR3 DNA reads as TGTGCCAGCAGCTCCGGGAATTCACCCCTCCACTTT.

The chain is built from TRBV30 and TRBJ1-5; TRBD1 matches at 7 bases. The J segment lost 5 bases and the V segment lost 3 bases, leaving 4 bases of the junction unmatched. The CDR3 is 13 amino acids. Germline-derived CDR1 and CDR2 are GTSNPN and SVGIG (reference sequence). The CDR3 spells CAWRGTGDQPQHF. The CDR3 DNA reads TGTGCCTGGAGGGGTACAGGGGATCAGCCCCAGCATTTT.

V usage is TRBV5-6 and J usage is TRBJ1-5, with 7 nucleotides matching TRBD1. Germline V gene data show CDR1 as SGHDT and CDR2 as YYEEEE. This CDR3 region has 18 residues. The trim removed 2 bases at V and 4 bases at J, leaving 15 bases unmatched. The DNA for the CDR3 is TGTGCCAGCAGCTTAAGTGACAGGGCTGTTGTTGGAAATCAGCCCCAGCATTTT. Protein sequence: CASSLSDRAVVGNQPQHF.

The V gene is TRBV19, the J gene TRBJ2-3; possibly TRBD2 for D (6 bases). Germline CDR1 LNHDA, CDR2 SQIVND (reference sequence). The CDR3 is 12 residues long. The CDR3 here is CLWLASTDTQYF. CDR3 coding DNA: TGTCTATGGCTAGCGAGCACAGATACGCAGTATTTT.

This rearrangement joins TRBV27 to TRBJ2-7; TRBD1 matches 8 bases. Germline V gene lookup returns CDR1 MNHEY and CDR2 SMNVEV (reference sequence). With V trimmed by 3 bases and J by 3 bases, 4 bases remained unmatched. The CDR3 covers 14 residues. This CDR3 is CASSLQGAGYEQYF. DNA of the CDR3: TGTGCCAGCAGTTTGCAGGGGGCAGGCTACGAGCAGTACTTC.

This clone has only one observation. The rearrangement uses TRBV15 and TRBJ1-2; D not certain. In germline, CDR1 is LNHNV, CDR2 YYDKDF (reference sequence). V was clipped by 4 bases and J by 1 base, with 10 bases between them. This CDR3 contains 14 residues. The CDR3 nucleotides are TGTGCCACCAGCATGGCGGGGTATAACTATGGCTACACCTTC. Amino acids: CATSMAGYNYGYTF.

V is TRBV19 and J is TRBJ2-1; D is undetermined. Trimming stripped 4 bases from V and 6 bases from J, with 16 bases between. Per germline, CDR1 LNHDA and CDR2 SQIVND (reference sequence). The CDR3 totals 15 residues. The CDR3 loop reads CASSRGGLSGNEQFF. The DNA of the CDR3 is TGTGCCAGTAGTAGAGGTGGGTTGAGTGGCAATGAGCAGTTCTTC. The full variable domain, in which reference TRBV19 and TRBJ2-1 provide the parts outside the CDR3, is DGGITQSPKYLFRKEGQNVTLSCEQNLNHDAMYWYRQDPGQGLRLIYYSQIVNDFQKGDIAEGYSVSREKKESFPLTVTSAQKNPTAFYLCASSRGGLSGNEQFFGPGTRLTVL.

The rearrangement links TRBV5-1 to TRBJ2-2; 14 bases are shared with TRBD2. CDR3 length equals 18 residues. Germline loops: CDR1 SGHRS, CDR2 YFSETQ. The V gene end was trimmed by 2 bases and the J gene end by 4 bases; junction bases not matched to a gene: 7. DNA of the CDR3: TGCGCCAGCAGCTTTGGGACTAGCGGGAGTAGGGGCACCGGGGAGCTGTTTTTT. As protein: CASSFGTSGSRGTGELFF. Complete variable domain (other parts from reference TRBV5-1 and TRBJ2-2): KAGVTQTPRYLIKTRGQQVTLSCSPISGHRSVSWYQQTPGQGLQFLFEYFSETQRNKGNFPGRFSGRQFSNSRSEMNVSTLELGDSALYLCASSFGTSGSRGTGELFFGEGSRLTVL.

The chain has TRBV7-2 and TRBJ1-5; D gene unclear. The CDR3 runs 13 residues. The germline V gene has CDR1 SGHTA and CDR2 FQGNSA. V was shortened by 1 base and J by 7 bases, with 8 bases between the two germline ends. The CDR3, as DNA: TGTGCCAGCAGCTTAGTCGAACAGCAGCCCCAGCATTTT. It encodes CASSLVEQQPQHF.

J is TRBJ1-2 and V is TRBV21-1; TRBD1, the table's D call, was not compared with the DNA. TRBV21-1 is shown as a pseudogene. The CDR3 has 11 residues. The CDR3 DNA is TGTGCCAGACAGGTCCATACGGGCTACACCTTC. It translates to CARQVHTGYTF.

V is TRBV11-2 and J is TRBJ1-3; TRBD1 matches at 8 bases. V gave up 6 bases and J gave up 0 bases; unmatched junction bases: 4. Germline V lookup: CDR1 SGHAT, CDR2 FQNNGV. This CDR3 has 15 amino acids. CDR3 residues: CASSDGTGSGNTIYF. CDR3 nucleotide sequence: TGTGCCAGCAGTGACGGGACAGGCTCTGGAAACACCATATATTTT.

On this clone: Distinct nucleotide sequences in the sample also encode this CDR3. The chain uses TRBV27 and TRBJ2-7; D is possibly TRBD1 (5 bases). The ends were cut back, 2 bases at V and 2 bases at J, with 10 bases in the middle. The CDR3 extends over 14 amino acids. Looked up from germline, CDR1 is MNHEY and CDR2 is SMNVEV (reference sequence). CDR3 nucleotide sequence: TGTGCCAGCAGTTTAGGCGGACAAACCTACGAGCAGTACTTC. This translates into CASSLGGQTYEQYF.

The chain joins TRBV10-3 to TRBJ1-3; 8 nucleotides match TRBD1. The CDR3 covers 13 residues. Germline assignment: CDR1 ENHRY and CDR2 SYGVKD. Trimming cost V 10 bases and J 4 bases; bases outside gene matches: 6. CDR3 in DNA: TGTGCCAGTATGACAGGGGAAGGAAACACCATATATTTT. This sequence encodes CASMTGEGNTIYF.

The V call is TRBV4-1, the J call TRBJ1-4, with a tentative D call TRBD1 (5 bases). This CDR3 is built from 16 residues. V was cut by 0 bases and J by 8 bases, with 16 bases left in between. CDR1 is MGHRA and CDR2 is YSYEKL in the germline V gene. CDR3 DNA sequence: TGCGCCAGCAGCCAAGATTTGGGGGGTATAGGCGAAAAACTGTTTTTT. It codes for CASSQDLGGIGEKLFF.

V gene TRBV6-5 combines with J gene TRBJ2-3; D possibly corresponds to TRBD1 (6 bases). Germline V gene lookup returns CDR1 MNHEY and CDR2 SVGAGI. This CDR3 comprises 13 residues. Trimming took off 7 bases at V and 1 base at J, with 9 bases between the two ends. CDR3 residues: CASKWTGTDTQYF. The CDR3 coding sequence is TGTGCCAGCAAATGGACAGGCACAGATACGCAGTATTTT.

The rearrangement links TRBV19 to TRBJ2-1; 10 positions match TRBD2. The CDR3 extends over 16 amino acids. V dropped 0 bases and J dropped 10; count of bases not matched to a gene: 9. Looked up from germline, CDR1 is LNHDA and CDR2 is SQIVND (reference sequence). This chain's CDR3 is CASSIEKSGRASEQFF. DNA for the CDR3: TGTGCCAGTAGTATAGAGAAAAGCGGGAGGGCCTCGGAGCAGTTCTTC.

The chain couples TRBV5-1 to TRBJ2-3; TRBD1 agrees at 7 bases. The germline V gene has CDR1 SGHRS and CDR2 YFSETQ. CDR3 size: 14 residues. Germline trimming cut 0 bases from V and 5 bases from J; bases unmatched to any gene: 3. In DNA, the CDR3 is TGCGCCAGCAGCTTGGGGACAGGAGGAGATACGCAGTATTTT. This translates into CASSLGTGGDTQYF.

The chain uses TRBV6-1 and TRBJ2-7; the D gene is possibly TRBD2 (7 bases). The CDR3 runs to 14 residues. The V gene's germline CDR1 is MNHNS and CDR2 SASEGT. V shed 6 bases and J shed 3 bases, with 15 bases lying between them. CDR3: CASRMGGANYEQYF. The CDR3 DNA reads TGTGCCAGCAGGATGGGGGGGGCAAACTACGAGCAGTACTTC.

This rearrangement joins TRBV7-9 to TRBJ1-1; D perhaps matches TRBD1 (6 bases). Trimming cost V 4 bases and J 10 bases, with 19 bases left between them. The germline V gene has CDR1 SEHNR and CDR2 FQNEAQ (reference sequence). CDR3 size: 14 residues. The DNA for the CDR3 is TGTGCCAGCAGCTCCGTGGGGGGGCTGGGAGGAGCTTTCTTT. Translation gives CASSSVGGLGGAFF.

The rearrangement joins TRBV11-1 to TRBJ2-5, with 7 bases lining up with TRBD2. The CDR3 runs 14 residues. Germline V gives CDR1 SGHAT, CDR2 FQDESV (reference sequence). The trim removed 10 bases at V and 2 bases at J, leaving 10 bases unmatched. CDR3 amino acids: CATKLSGVQETQYF. The CDR3 nucleotides are TGTGCCACCAAACTGAGCGGGGTTCAAGAGACCCAGTACTTC. The complete variable domain, with remaining parts taken from reference TRBV11-1 and TRBJ2-5, reads EAEVAQSPRYKITEKSQAVAFWCDPISGHATLYWYRQILGQGPELLVQFQDESVVDDSQLPKDRFSAERLKGVDSTLKIQPAELGDSAMYLCATKLSGVQETQYFGPGTRLLVL.

This clone appeared a few times. The chain employs TRBV18 and TRBJ2-7; 7 positions match TRBD1. Germline CDR1 KGHSH, CDR2 LQKENI. The CDR3 has 15 residues. V shed 3 bases and J 3 bases; nucleotides not matched to a gene: 8. DNA of the CDR3: TGTGCCAGCTCACCGCTGGGACAGACCAGCTACGAGCAGTACTTC. This encodes CASSPLGQTSYEQYF.

This clone was counted a single time. CDR3 DNA sequence: TGCAGTGCTAGGGTCCTTAGAGAGCAGTACTTC. This gives the protein CSARVLREQYF. The genes are TRBV20-1 and TRBJ2-7; D not resolved. Trimming stripped 3 bases from V and 7 bases from J, with 10 bases between. Germline CDR1 reads DFQATT; CDR2 reads SNEGSKA (reference sequence). CDR3 length equals 11 residues.